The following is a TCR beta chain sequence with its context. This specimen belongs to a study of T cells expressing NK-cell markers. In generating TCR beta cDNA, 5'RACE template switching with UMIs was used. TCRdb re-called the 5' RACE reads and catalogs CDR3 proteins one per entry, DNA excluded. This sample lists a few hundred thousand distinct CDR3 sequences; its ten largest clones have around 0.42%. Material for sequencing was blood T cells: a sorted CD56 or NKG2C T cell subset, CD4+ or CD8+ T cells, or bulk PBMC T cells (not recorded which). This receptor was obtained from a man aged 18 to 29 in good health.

The CDR3 is CASSILGARGNQPQHF. The chain has TRBV19 and TRBJ1-5; TCRdb picks TRBD1, but there is no DNA to check that call. The CDR3 is made up of 16 amino acids. Per germline, CDR1 LNHDA and CDR2 SQIVND (reference sequence).